This T cell receptor beta chain was captured by sequencing in a study of cytomegalovirus exposure and HLA in healthy donors. The V end lost 2 bases, the J end lost 4 bases, and 17 bases lay between the germline ends. The CDR3 contains 16 residues. Germline V gene lookup returns CDR1 MDHEN and CDR2 SYDVKM. Profiled with immunoSEQ multiplex PCR; TCRdb holds only in-frame clones, not every one. The top ten hold roughly 2.8% of the sample, which has a few hundred thousand clones, around nine tenths seen once. The sequence derives from a woman aged 18-29 years in good health and CMV-seronegative. Sequences were obtained from PBMCs. The chain has TRBV28 and TRBJ2-5, with a tentative D call TRBD2 (7 bases). CDR3 protein: CASSLLPGGLTETQYF. For the CDR3, the DNA is TGTGCCAGCAGTTTACTTCCCGGGGGGCTAACAGAGACCCAGTACTTC.